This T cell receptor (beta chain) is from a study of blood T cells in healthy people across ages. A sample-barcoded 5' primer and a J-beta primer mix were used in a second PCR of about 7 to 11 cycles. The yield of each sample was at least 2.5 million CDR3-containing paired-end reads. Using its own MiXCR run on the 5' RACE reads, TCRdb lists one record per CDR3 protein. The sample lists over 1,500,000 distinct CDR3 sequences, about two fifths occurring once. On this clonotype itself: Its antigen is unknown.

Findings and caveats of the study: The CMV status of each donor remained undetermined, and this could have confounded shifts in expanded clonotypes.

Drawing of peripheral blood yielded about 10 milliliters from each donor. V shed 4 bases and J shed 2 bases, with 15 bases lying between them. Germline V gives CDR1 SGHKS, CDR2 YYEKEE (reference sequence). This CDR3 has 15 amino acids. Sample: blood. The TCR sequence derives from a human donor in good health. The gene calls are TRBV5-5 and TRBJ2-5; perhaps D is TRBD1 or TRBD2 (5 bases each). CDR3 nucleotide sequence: TGTGCCAGCAGCAGGCTCACGAGGGGACAAGAGACCCAGTACTTC. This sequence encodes CASSRLTRGQETQYF.